This passage covers 27 T cell receptor beta chains from one sample sequenced in a study of T cell responses to AZD1222 COVID-19 vaccine (TCRdb year 2021). According to the study, the label for this sample's time point signals: baseline before first vaccination. Preparation of the library involved the immunoSEQ multiplex PCR assay. TCRdb stores this immuneACCESS table with in-frame sequences only. Part of the clones is absent; in the studies checked, under half of the shortfall reflects unresolved V genes, and no reason is known for the rest. This sample comprises 60,000 to 65,000 clones, about 70% of them detected only once. Roughly 13% of the sample rests with the top ten. The sample in question was peripheral blood, obtained on day 0 of AZD1222 vaccination. All receptors derive from an adult in good health.

The chain combines TRBV4-3 with TRBJ2-5, with D hard to call. The V gene's germline CDR1 is LGHNA and CDR2 YSLEER. Trimming removed 0 bases from V and 4 bases from J, with 12 bases in between. This CDR3 is 15 amino acids long. Here the CDR3 DNA reads TGCGCCAGCAGCCAAGATTTCGGCGGTTCAGAGACCCAGTACTTC. It translates to CASSQDFGGSETQYF.

This clone has only a few counts. V and J are TRBV4-3 and TRBJ1-5, with a weak D call TRBD1 (5 bases). The germline V and J ends were trimmed by 0 bases and 5 bases, with 8 bases remaining between them. The CDR3 extends over 14 amino acids. CDR1 LGHNA and CDR2 YSLEER come from the germline V gene. CDR3 DNA sequence: TGCGCCAGCAGCCAAGAAGCGGGGCATCAGCCCCAGCATTTT. Its translation is CASSQEAGHQPQHF.

This clone turned up a few times. This chain connects TRBV4-3 to TRBJ2-1; 8 bases are a match to TRBD2. The CDR3 extends over 16 amino acids. J lost 4 bases, V lost 0 bases, and 5 bases had no gene match. CDR1 is LGHNA, CDR2 YSLEER, per germline. The CDR3 DNA sequence: TGCGCCAGCAGCCAAGATCGCGGGGGGAGGTACAATGAGCAGTTCTTC. Protein product: CASSQDRGGRYNEQFF.

This chain joins TRBV5-1 and TRBJ1-4; 9 positions match TRBD1. The CDR3 consists of 16 residues. Trimming cost V 0 bases and J 8 bases; bases outside gene matches: 8. CDR1 SGHRS and CDR2 YFSETQ come from the germline V gene. CDR3 nucleotides: TGCGCCAGCAGCTTGGGACAGGGGGGATCTGTAGAAAAACTGTTTTTT. Protein product: CASSLGQGGSVEKLFF.

The CDR3 here is CASSQDLGGYGYTF. CDR3 sequence (DNA): TGTGCCAGCAGCCAAGATCTTGGGGGCTATGGCTACACCTTC. The chain uses TRBV3-1 (or the pseudogene TRBV3-2) and TRBJ1-2; TRBD1 might be the D (5 bases). CDR3 length equals 14 residues. In germline, CDR1 is LGHDT, CDR2 YNNKEL (reference sequence). Trimming took 0 bases from V and 4 from J, leaving 9 bases between them.

The gene calls are TRBV7-9 and TRBJ1-2; D perhaps matches TRBD1 (5 bases). V lost 4 bases, J lost 12 bases, and 18 bases lay in between. This CDR3 comprises 13 residues. The germline CDR1 and CDR2 sequences are SEHNR and FQNEAQ (reference sequence). The CDR3 is CASSSPGTLSDTF. Written as DNA, the CDR3 is TGTGCCAGCAGCTCCCCAGGGACCCTATCGGACACCTTC. The variable domain in full, completed from reference TRBV7-9 and TRBJ1-2, reads DTGVSQNPRHKITKRGQNVTFRCDPISEHNRLYWYRQTLGQGPEFLTYFQNEAQLEKSRLLSDRFSAERPKGSFSTLEIQRTEQGDSAMYLCASSSPGTLSDTFGSGTRLTVV.

This sequence joins TRBV28 and TRBJ1-6, with a tentative D call TRBD1 (5 bases). The CDR3 loop spans 13 amino acids. Germline V lookup: CDR1 MDHEN, CDR2 SYDVKM. V shed 11 bases and J shed 5 bases, with 13 bases lying between them. CDR3 in amino acids: CASGTNNNSPLHF. CDR3 DNA sequence: TGTGCCTCTGGGACTAACAATAATTCACCCCTCCACTTT.

The chain joins TRBV4-2 to TRBJ2-3; no clear D. CDR3 length: 14 amino acids. Trimming shortened V by 2 bases and J by 4 bases, and 10 bases separated the two germline ends. Germline V gene data show CDR1 as LGHNA and CDR2 as YNFKEQ. In DNA, the CDR3 is TGTGCCAGCAGCCAACGATTAAGCGCAGATACGCAGTATTTT. Its translation is CASSQRLSADTQYF.

The genes are TRBV2 and TRBJ2-7, with no clear D. Looked up from germline, CDR1 is SNHLY and CDR2 is FYNNEI. The CDR3 consists of 14 residues. Trimming removed 0 bases from V and 6 bases from J, with 12 bases in between. CDR3 region: CASSEAQGMAEQYF. CDR3 coding DNA: TGTGCCAGCAGTGAAGCGCAAGGGATGGCCGAGCAGTACTTC.

This clone has a handful of counts. This chain uses TRBV10-1 with TRBJ2-7, with 10 bases that match TRBD1. Germline lookup yields CDR1 WNHNN and CDR2 SYGVQD (reference sequence). The CDR3 contains 13 residues. Trimming at V came to 10 bases and at J to 3 bases, leaving 6 bases not matched to a gene. This CDR3 reads CATTGDRGYEQYF. The CDR3 bases are TGCGCCACTACCGGGGACAGGGGCTACGAGCAGTACTTC.

The J gene is TRBJ1-5, the V gene TRBV7-9; D remains unclear. Germline loops: CDR1 SEHNR, CDR2 FQNEAQ (reference sequence). There are 13 residues in the CDR3. V lost 3 bases to trimming and J lost 8 bases, with 11 bases between them. This CDR3 reads CASSFRVDEPQHF. CDR3 coding DNA: TGTGCCAGCAGCTTCCGGGTCGACGAGCCCCAGCATTTT.

J is TRBJ1-2 and V is TRBV5-5, with 11 bases identical to TRBD1. Germline CDR1 and CDR2: SGHKS and YYEKEE (reference sequence). Trimming took 4 bases from V and 4 from J; bases not matched to a gene: 6. CDR3 length: 15 amino acids. The CDR3 loop is CASSAGQGGFYGYTF. The CDR3 bases are TGTGCCAGCAGCGCGGGACAGGGGGGTTTCTATGGCTACACCTTC.

The gene calls are TRBV7-9 and TRBJ2-1; a weak D match, TRBD2 (7 bases). The V gene lost 5 bases and the J gene lost 9 bases, with 14 bases spanning the gap. Per germline, CDR1 SEHNR and CDR2 FQNEAQ (reference sequence). This CDR3 region has 13 residues. The CDR3 nucleotides are TGTGCCAGCAGCCCACGGGGGGCTCGTGAGCAGTTCTTC. Amino acid sequence: CASSPRGAREQFF.

The V call is TRBV11-1, the J call TRBJ2-7; D unclear. Germline CDR1 SGHAT, CDR2 FQDESV (reference sequence). The CDR3 runs to 12 residues. Trimming removed 3 bases from V and 2 bases from J, with 5 bases in between. Here the CDR3 reads CASSFSTYEQYF. The CDR3 DNA sequence: TGTGCCAGCAGCTTTAGCACCTACGAGCAGTACTTC.

The chain is built from TRBV7-9 and TRBJ1-4; no clear D gene. CDR3 size: 14 residues. With 2 bases removed from V and 7 bases from J, the gap between germline ends came to 11 bases. Germline-derived CDR1 and CDR2 are SEHNR and FQNEAQ (reference sequence). The CDR3 DNA sequence: TGTGCCAGCAGCTTAAGAGGGAGAGGTGAAAAACTGTTTTTT. Protein: CASSLRGRGEKLFF.

This clone was observed a single time. The chain recombines TRBV10-1 with TRBJ2-5; 9 bases map to TRBD2. This CDR3 is 16 amino acids long. CDR1 and CDR2 (germline): WNHNN, SYGVQD (reference sequence). V gave up 3 bases and J gave up 0 bases; unmatched junction bases: 5. The CDR3 DNA sequence: TGCGCCAGCAGTGATTCTAGCGGGGTGTACCAAGAGACCCAGTACTTC. This codes for CASSDSSGVYQETQYF.

CDR3 loop: CASSSTGSGTDTQYF. In nucleotides, the CDR3 is TGTGCCAGCAGCTCAACCGGGAGCGGCACAGATACGCAGTATTTT. The V and J genes are TRBV7-9 and TRBJ2-3, with D possibly TRBD2 on 6 matching bases. V gave up 4 bases and J gave up 1 base, with 12 bases separating them. This CDR3 spans 15 amino acids. CDR1 is SEHNR, CDR2 FQNEAQ, per germline (reference sequence).

This rearrangement joins TRBV21-1 to TRBJ2-7; the table's D gene call, TRBD2, was not cross checked with the DNA. TRBV21-1 is a pseudogene. The CDR3 runs to 14 residues. The CDR3 bases are TGTGCCAGCAGCATCGATCTTGCGTCCTACGAGCAGTACTTC. Protein product: CASSIDLASYEQYF.

The chain combines TRBV2 with TRBJ2-1; TRBD2 matches 13 bases. Germline lookup yields CDR1 SNHLY and CDR2 FYNNEI. Losses at the gene ends were 9 bases for V and 5 bases for J; bases not matched to a gene: 7. The CDR3 is made up of 15 amino acids. The CDR3 bases are TGTGCCAGAATCACAACTAGCGGGGGGGACAATGAGCAGTTCTTC. Amino acids: CARITTSGGDNEQFF.

The CDR3 region has the DNA TGTGCCAGCAGTTTCCAGGGGTCACGGGAGACCCAGTACTTC. As protein: CASSFQGSRETQYF. V usage is TRBV6-5 and J usage is TRBJ2-5, with a weak D call TRBD1 (6 bases). The ends were cut back, 4 bases at V and 5 bases at J, with 14 bases in the middle. Germline CDR1 and CDR2: MNHEY and SVGAGI. The CDR3 extends over 14 amino acids.

The genes are TRBV12-3 or TRBV12-4 and TRBJ1-5, with unresolved D. The V end lost 2 bases, the J end lost 11 bases, and 13 bases lay between the germline ends. The CDR3 runs 13 residues. Here the CDR3 DNA reads TGTGCCAGCAGTTTACAGCGGTCCGGGGCCCAGCATTTT. Its protein product is CASSLQRSGAQHF.

The rearrangement joins TRBV6-2 or TRBV6-3 to TRBJ1-1; D ambiguous. Trimming pared 0 bases from V and 5 bases from J, leaving 4 bases between. The CDR3 has 12 residues. CDR1 and CDR2 (germline): MNHEY, SVGEGT. The CDR3 nucleotides read TGTGCCAGCAGTTACTCGAGAACTGAAGCTTTCTTT. Translated: CASSYSRTEAFF.

The V gene is TRBV4-2, the J gene TRBJ2-1; D gene uncertain. The CDR3 contains 16 residues. Deletions cut 4 bases from V and 0 bases from J, with 13 bases between. Germline V gene data show CDR1 as LGHNA and CDR2 as YNFKEQ. The CDR3 loop is CASSPYLQSSYNEQFF. DNA of the CDR3: TGTGCCAGCAGCCCCTACCTACAGAGCTCCTACAATGAGCAGTTCTTC.

This chain uses TRBV6-5 with TRBJ2-7, with a possible D match to TRBD2 (6 bases). The V and J ends lost 2 bases and 3 bases respectively, with 14 bases between them. The germline V gene has CDR1 MNHEY and CDR2 SVGAGI. The CDR3 is 15 amino acids. CDR3 sequence reads: CASSYPGGRDYEQYF. CDR3 bases: TGTGCCAGCAGTTACCCCGGGGGTCGAGACTACGAGCAGTACTTC.

The chain is built from TRBV5-5 and TRBJ1-5; TRBD1 aligns across 8 bases. CDR3 size: 13 residues. The germline gives CDR1 SGHKS, CDR2 YYEKEE (reference sequence). V trimming: 4 bases; J trimming: 6 bases; junction bases outside the gene matches: 3. This CDR3 is CASSLDRAQPQHF. CDR3 coding DNA: TGTGCCAGCAGCCTGGACAGGGCTCAGCCCCAGCATTTT.

The chain employs TRBV6-9 and TRBJ1-4; no clear D. Germline CDR1 is MNHGY and CDR2 is SVAAGI. The CDR3 sequence is 16 residues long. The V end lost 4 bases, the J end lost 6 bases, and 18 bases lay between the germline ends. CDR3 DNA: TGTGCCAGCAGTTTCTCCCCTATTAGAGCCGATGAAAAACTGTTTTTT. Translated, it gives CASSFSPIRADEKLFF.

The chain couples TRBV7-6 to TRBJ1-2, with TRBD1 identical over 11 bases. This CDR3 is built from 15 residues. V lost 5 bases, J lost 8 bases, and 10 bases stayed unmatched. Germline CDR1 reads SGHVS; CDR2 reads FNYEAQ. The CDR3 is CASSPGGTGGSGYTF. The DNA for the CDR3 is TGTGCCAGCAGCCCTGGGGGGACAGGGGGTAGCGGCTACACCTTC. The full variable domain, rest sourced from reference TRBV7-6 and TRBJ1-2, is GAGVSQSPRYKVTKRGQDVALRCDPISGHVSLYWYRQALGQGPEFLTYFNYEAQQDKSGLPNDRFSAERPEGSISTLTIQRTEQRDSAMYRCASSPGGTGGSGYTFGSGTRLTVV.